This is a list of T cell receptor beta chains from one sample in a study of graft-versus-host responses after intestinal transplantation. Sequenced by immunoSEQ multiplex PCR; TCRdb stores in-frame clones only, minus some. The repertoire has some 120,000 clones, around nine tenths of them found once; the top ten carry 0.23%. These receptors are not linked to any known antigen. The sequencing used unstimulated CD4+ T cells sorted from spleen or lymph node cells, collected before transplant. The receptors come from a human donor who was the organ donor for an intestinal transplant. The CDR3 runs from the conserved cysteine through the conserved F or W. The D gene is left open where the match is weak. Clone size is stated in some rows and not others, as once, few, many or a class when expanded.

CDR3nt	CDR3aa	d_gene	abundance	v_gene	j_gene
TGCGCCAGCAGCGACGGACAGTCCTACGAGCAGTACTTC	CASSDGQSYEQYF	-	-	TRBV5-1	TRBJ2-7
TGTGCCACGCGAGTGGGAGGGGATGGCTACACCTTC	CATRVGGDGYTF	-	few	TRBV10-3	TRBJ1-2
TGTGCCAGTAGTTCCAAACTAGCGGGAGGGCCCAATGAGCAGTTCTTC	CASSSKLAGGPNEQFF	TRBD2	-	TRBV19	TRBJ2-1
TGTGCCTGGTTCGGGACTAGCGGGGAGCAGTTCTTC	CAWFGTSGEQFF	TRBD2	-	TRBV30	TRBJ2-1
TGTGCCAGCAGTGAATCCGGGGGCTATGGCTACACCTTC	CASSESGGYGYTF	-	-	TRBV2	TRBJ1-2
TGTGCCAGCAGCCCCCCGGGACTAGCGGGGGACTTC	CASSPPGLAGDF	TRBD2	-	TRBV7-2	TRBJ2-5
TGCGCCAGCAGCGTCCCGGGACGCCAAGAGACCCAGTACTTC	CASSVPGRQETQYF	-	-	TRBV5-1	TRBJ2-5
TGTGCCAGCAGTTCCCATAGGACCACCATGGGGGAGCAGTACTTC	CASSSHRTTMGEQYF	-	-	TRBV27	TRBJ2-7
TGTGCCAGTAGTATATTAGGGGACTCCGCCTACGAGCAGTACTTC	CASSILGDSAYEQYF	-	-	TRBV19	TRBJ2-7
TGTGCCAGTAGTATAACGAGCGGGCCTTTCGGTGAGCAGTTCTTC	CASSITSGPFGEQFF	-	-	TRBV19	TRBJ2-1
TGTGCCAGCAGTTGGGACAGGGAGGCCTATGGCTACACCTTC	CASSWDREAYGYTF	TRBD1	-	TRBV7-2	TRBJ1-2
TGTGCCATCAGTGGGACAGGGAACAATGAGCAGTTCTTC	CAISGTGNNEQFF	TRBD1	once	TRBV10-3	TRBJ2-1
TGTGCCAGCAATCACAGGGATGCGAACACCGGGGAGCTGTTTTTT	CASNHRDANTGELFF	-	-	TRBV27	TRBJ2-2
TGTGCCAGCAGTCAGACCCGACAGGGGATGGGATATGGCTACACCTTC	CASSQTRQGMGYGYTF	TRBD1	-	TRBV28	TRBJ1-2
TGTGCCAGCAGTCCCTCCCCGGGGTGGGGCGAGCAGTACTTC	CASSPSPGWGEQYF	-	-	TRBV6-5	TRBJ2-7
TGTGCCAGCAGCCAAGATCACTGGACTAGCGGGAGATTGAATGAGCAGTTCTTC	CASSQDHWTSGRLNEQFF	TRBD2	once	TRBV14	TRBJ2-1
TGCGCCAGCAGCCCGCTTCCGACAGGTGCCGCGAACACCGGGGAGCTGTTTTTT	CASSPLPTGAANTGELFF	-	-	TRBV5-1	TRBJ2-2
TGTGCCAGCCGCGACAGGGCCGACGAGCAGTACTTC	CASRDRADEQYF	TRBD1	-	TRBV2	TRBJ2-7
TGTGCCAGCAGTAGGACTGACAGGGCCCACAATGAGCAGTTCTTC	CASSRTDRAHNEQFF	TRBD1	-	TRBV5-5	TRBJ2-1
TGTGCCAGCAGCTTGGCCCTCCGGTACAACTATGGCTACACCTTC	CASSLALRYNYGYTF	-	-	TRBV5-6	TRBJ1-2
TGCGCCAGCAGCTTGTGGGCAGGGCCGGACGAGCAGTACTTC	CASSLWAGPDEQYF	-	-	TRBV5-1	TRBJ2-7
TGTGCCATCAGTGCGCATGCGGGGGCCAACGTCCTGACTTTC	CAISAHAGANVLTF	-	-	TRBV10-3	TRBJ2-6
TGTGCCAGCAGCAAAGGGGGTGGCGGGAGCTTCTACAATGAGCAGTTCTTC	CASSKGGGGSFYNEQFF	-	-	TRBV4-2	TRBJ2-1
TGTGCCAGCAGCTTAGCGTCGCTGGGCGAGCAGTACTTC	CASSLASLGEQYF	-	-	TRBV7-2	TRBJ2-7